The source of this TCR beta chain is a study of blood T cell repertoires in COVID-19. The CDR3 length is 12 residues. CDR1 and CDR2 from the germline V gene are MDHEN and SYDVKM. The J segment lost 7 bases and the V segment lost 6 bases, leaving 1 base of the junction unmatched. Patients in Seattle were enrolled during active infection, then followed longitudinally. Profiled with immunoSEQ multiplex PCR; TCRdb holds only in-frame clones, not every one. Of 200,000 to 300,000 clones in the sample, around nine tenths were seen once. The chain recombines TRBV28 with TRBJ1-4, with 8 bases identical to TRBD1. This receptor was taken from a woman aged 55-70 years with COVID-19, enrolled during active disease. Material: peripheral blood. Here the CDR3 reads CASRQGAEKLFF. The CDR3 DNA follows: TGTGCCAGCAGGCAGGGGGCTGAAAAACTGTTTTTT.